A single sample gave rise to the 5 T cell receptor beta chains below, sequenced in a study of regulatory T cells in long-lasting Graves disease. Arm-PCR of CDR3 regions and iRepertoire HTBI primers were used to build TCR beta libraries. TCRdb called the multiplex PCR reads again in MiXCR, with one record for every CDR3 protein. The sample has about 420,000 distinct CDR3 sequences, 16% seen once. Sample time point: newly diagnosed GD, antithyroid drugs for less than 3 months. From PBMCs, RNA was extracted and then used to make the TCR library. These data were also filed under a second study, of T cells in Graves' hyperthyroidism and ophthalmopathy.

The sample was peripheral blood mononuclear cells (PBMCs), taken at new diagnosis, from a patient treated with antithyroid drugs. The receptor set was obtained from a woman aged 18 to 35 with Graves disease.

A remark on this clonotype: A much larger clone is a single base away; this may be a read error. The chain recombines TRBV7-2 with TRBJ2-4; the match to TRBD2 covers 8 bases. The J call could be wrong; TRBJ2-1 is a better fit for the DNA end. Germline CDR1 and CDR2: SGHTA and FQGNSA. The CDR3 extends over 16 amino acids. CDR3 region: CASSSTGTSFDYEQFF. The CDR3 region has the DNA TGTGCCAGCAGCTCAACCGGGACTAGTTTTGACTACGAGCAGTTCTTC.

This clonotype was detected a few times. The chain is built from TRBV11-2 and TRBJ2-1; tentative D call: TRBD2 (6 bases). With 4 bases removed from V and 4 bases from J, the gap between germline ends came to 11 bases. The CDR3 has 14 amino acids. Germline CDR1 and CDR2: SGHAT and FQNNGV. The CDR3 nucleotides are TGTGCCAGCAGCTACCAGGACTATTACAATGAGCAGTTCTTC. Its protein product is CASSYQDYYNEQFF. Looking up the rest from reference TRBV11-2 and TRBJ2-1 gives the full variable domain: EAGVAQSPRYKIIEKRQSVAFWCNPISGHATLYWYQQILGQGPKLLIQFQNNGVVDDSQLPKDRFSAERLKGVDSTLKIQPAKLEDSAVYLCASSYQDYYNEQFFGPGTRLTVL.

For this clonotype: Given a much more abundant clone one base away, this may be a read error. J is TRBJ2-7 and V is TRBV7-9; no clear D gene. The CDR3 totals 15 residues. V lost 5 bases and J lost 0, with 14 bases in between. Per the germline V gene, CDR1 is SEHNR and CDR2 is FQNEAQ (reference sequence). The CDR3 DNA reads TGTGCCAGCAGCCCCTCCCGGTCCTCCTCCTACGAGCAGTACTTC. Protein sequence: CASSPSRSSSYEQYF.

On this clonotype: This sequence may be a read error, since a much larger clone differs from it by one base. The CDR3 spells CSARERKQYF. CDR3 in DNA: TGCAGTGCTAGAGAACGCAAGCAGTACTTC. The rearrangement joins TRBV20-1 to TRBJ2-7; D remains ambiguous. The V end lost 0 bases, the J end lost 8 bases, and 5 bases lay between the germline ends. This CDR3 region has 10 residues. From germline, CDR1 is DFQATT and CDR2 SNEGSKA (reference sequence).

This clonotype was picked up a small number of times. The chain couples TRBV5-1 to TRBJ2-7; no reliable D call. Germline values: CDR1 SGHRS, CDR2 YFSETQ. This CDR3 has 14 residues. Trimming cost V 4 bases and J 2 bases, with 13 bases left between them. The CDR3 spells CASSPLGVPYEQYF. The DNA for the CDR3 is TGCGCCAGCAGCCCCCTTGGGGTTCCCTACGAGCAGTACTTC.